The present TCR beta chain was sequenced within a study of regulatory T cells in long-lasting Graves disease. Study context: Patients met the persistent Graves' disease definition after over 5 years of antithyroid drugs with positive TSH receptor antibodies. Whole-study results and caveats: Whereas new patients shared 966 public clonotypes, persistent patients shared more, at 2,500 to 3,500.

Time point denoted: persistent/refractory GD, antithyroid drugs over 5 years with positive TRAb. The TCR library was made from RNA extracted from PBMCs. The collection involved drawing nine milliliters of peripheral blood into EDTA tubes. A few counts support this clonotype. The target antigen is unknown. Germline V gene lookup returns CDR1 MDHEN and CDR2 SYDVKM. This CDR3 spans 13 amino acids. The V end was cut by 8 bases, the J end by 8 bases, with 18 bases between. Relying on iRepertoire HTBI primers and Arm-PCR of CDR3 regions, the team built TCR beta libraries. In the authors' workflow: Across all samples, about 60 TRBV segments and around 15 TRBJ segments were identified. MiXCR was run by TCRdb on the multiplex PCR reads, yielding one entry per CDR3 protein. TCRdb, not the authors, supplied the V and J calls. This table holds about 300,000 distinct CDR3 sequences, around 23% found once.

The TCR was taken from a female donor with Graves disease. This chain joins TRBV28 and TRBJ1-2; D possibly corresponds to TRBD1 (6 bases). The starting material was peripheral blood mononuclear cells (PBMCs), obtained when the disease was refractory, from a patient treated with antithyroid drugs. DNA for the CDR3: TGTGCCAGCGTCCGAGGGGGGGCGGGAGGCTACACCTTC. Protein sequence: CASVRGGAGGYTF.